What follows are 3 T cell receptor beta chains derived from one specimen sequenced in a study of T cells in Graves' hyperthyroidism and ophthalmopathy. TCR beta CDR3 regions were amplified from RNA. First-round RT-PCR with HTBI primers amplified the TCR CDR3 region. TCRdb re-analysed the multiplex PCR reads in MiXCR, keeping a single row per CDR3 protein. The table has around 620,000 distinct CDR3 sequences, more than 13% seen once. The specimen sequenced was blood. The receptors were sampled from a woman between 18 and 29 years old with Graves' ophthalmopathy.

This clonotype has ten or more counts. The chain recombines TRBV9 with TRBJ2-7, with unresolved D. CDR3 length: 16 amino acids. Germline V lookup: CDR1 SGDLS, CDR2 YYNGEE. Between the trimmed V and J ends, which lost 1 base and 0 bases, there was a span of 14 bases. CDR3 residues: CASSVRAYPDSYEQYF. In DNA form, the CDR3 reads TGTGCCAGCAGCGTACGAGCTTACCCAGACTCCTACGAGCAGTACTTC.

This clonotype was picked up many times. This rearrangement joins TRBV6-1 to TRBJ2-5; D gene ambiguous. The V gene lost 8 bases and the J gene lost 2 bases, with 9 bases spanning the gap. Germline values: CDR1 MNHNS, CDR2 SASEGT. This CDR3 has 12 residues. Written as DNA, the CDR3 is TGTGCCAGCCAAACATTGCAAGAGACCCAGTACTTC. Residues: CASQTLQETQYF.

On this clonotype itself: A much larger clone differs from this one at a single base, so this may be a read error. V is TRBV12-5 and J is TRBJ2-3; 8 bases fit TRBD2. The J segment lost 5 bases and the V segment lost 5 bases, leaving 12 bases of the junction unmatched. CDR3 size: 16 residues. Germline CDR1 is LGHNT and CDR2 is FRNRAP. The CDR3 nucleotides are TGTGCTAGTGGTACGGGGACTAGAGCGGGAGTAGATACGCAGTATTTT. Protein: CASGTGTRAGVDTQYF.